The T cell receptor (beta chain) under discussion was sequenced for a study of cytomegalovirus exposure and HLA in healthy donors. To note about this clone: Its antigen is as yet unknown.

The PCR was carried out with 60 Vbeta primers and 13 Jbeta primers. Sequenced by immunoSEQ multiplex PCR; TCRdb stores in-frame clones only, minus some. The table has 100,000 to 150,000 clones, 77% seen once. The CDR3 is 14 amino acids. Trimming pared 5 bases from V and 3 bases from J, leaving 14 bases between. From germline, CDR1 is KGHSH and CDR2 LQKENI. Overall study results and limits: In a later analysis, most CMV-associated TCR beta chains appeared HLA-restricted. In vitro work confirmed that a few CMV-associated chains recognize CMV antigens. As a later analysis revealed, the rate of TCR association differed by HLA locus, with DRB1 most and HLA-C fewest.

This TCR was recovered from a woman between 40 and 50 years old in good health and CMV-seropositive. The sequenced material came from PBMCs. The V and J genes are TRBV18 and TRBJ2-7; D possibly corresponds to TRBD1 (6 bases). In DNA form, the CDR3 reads TGTGCCAGCTCAGCCAGTATGGACAGCTACGAGCAGTACTTC. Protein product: CASSASMDSYEQYF.